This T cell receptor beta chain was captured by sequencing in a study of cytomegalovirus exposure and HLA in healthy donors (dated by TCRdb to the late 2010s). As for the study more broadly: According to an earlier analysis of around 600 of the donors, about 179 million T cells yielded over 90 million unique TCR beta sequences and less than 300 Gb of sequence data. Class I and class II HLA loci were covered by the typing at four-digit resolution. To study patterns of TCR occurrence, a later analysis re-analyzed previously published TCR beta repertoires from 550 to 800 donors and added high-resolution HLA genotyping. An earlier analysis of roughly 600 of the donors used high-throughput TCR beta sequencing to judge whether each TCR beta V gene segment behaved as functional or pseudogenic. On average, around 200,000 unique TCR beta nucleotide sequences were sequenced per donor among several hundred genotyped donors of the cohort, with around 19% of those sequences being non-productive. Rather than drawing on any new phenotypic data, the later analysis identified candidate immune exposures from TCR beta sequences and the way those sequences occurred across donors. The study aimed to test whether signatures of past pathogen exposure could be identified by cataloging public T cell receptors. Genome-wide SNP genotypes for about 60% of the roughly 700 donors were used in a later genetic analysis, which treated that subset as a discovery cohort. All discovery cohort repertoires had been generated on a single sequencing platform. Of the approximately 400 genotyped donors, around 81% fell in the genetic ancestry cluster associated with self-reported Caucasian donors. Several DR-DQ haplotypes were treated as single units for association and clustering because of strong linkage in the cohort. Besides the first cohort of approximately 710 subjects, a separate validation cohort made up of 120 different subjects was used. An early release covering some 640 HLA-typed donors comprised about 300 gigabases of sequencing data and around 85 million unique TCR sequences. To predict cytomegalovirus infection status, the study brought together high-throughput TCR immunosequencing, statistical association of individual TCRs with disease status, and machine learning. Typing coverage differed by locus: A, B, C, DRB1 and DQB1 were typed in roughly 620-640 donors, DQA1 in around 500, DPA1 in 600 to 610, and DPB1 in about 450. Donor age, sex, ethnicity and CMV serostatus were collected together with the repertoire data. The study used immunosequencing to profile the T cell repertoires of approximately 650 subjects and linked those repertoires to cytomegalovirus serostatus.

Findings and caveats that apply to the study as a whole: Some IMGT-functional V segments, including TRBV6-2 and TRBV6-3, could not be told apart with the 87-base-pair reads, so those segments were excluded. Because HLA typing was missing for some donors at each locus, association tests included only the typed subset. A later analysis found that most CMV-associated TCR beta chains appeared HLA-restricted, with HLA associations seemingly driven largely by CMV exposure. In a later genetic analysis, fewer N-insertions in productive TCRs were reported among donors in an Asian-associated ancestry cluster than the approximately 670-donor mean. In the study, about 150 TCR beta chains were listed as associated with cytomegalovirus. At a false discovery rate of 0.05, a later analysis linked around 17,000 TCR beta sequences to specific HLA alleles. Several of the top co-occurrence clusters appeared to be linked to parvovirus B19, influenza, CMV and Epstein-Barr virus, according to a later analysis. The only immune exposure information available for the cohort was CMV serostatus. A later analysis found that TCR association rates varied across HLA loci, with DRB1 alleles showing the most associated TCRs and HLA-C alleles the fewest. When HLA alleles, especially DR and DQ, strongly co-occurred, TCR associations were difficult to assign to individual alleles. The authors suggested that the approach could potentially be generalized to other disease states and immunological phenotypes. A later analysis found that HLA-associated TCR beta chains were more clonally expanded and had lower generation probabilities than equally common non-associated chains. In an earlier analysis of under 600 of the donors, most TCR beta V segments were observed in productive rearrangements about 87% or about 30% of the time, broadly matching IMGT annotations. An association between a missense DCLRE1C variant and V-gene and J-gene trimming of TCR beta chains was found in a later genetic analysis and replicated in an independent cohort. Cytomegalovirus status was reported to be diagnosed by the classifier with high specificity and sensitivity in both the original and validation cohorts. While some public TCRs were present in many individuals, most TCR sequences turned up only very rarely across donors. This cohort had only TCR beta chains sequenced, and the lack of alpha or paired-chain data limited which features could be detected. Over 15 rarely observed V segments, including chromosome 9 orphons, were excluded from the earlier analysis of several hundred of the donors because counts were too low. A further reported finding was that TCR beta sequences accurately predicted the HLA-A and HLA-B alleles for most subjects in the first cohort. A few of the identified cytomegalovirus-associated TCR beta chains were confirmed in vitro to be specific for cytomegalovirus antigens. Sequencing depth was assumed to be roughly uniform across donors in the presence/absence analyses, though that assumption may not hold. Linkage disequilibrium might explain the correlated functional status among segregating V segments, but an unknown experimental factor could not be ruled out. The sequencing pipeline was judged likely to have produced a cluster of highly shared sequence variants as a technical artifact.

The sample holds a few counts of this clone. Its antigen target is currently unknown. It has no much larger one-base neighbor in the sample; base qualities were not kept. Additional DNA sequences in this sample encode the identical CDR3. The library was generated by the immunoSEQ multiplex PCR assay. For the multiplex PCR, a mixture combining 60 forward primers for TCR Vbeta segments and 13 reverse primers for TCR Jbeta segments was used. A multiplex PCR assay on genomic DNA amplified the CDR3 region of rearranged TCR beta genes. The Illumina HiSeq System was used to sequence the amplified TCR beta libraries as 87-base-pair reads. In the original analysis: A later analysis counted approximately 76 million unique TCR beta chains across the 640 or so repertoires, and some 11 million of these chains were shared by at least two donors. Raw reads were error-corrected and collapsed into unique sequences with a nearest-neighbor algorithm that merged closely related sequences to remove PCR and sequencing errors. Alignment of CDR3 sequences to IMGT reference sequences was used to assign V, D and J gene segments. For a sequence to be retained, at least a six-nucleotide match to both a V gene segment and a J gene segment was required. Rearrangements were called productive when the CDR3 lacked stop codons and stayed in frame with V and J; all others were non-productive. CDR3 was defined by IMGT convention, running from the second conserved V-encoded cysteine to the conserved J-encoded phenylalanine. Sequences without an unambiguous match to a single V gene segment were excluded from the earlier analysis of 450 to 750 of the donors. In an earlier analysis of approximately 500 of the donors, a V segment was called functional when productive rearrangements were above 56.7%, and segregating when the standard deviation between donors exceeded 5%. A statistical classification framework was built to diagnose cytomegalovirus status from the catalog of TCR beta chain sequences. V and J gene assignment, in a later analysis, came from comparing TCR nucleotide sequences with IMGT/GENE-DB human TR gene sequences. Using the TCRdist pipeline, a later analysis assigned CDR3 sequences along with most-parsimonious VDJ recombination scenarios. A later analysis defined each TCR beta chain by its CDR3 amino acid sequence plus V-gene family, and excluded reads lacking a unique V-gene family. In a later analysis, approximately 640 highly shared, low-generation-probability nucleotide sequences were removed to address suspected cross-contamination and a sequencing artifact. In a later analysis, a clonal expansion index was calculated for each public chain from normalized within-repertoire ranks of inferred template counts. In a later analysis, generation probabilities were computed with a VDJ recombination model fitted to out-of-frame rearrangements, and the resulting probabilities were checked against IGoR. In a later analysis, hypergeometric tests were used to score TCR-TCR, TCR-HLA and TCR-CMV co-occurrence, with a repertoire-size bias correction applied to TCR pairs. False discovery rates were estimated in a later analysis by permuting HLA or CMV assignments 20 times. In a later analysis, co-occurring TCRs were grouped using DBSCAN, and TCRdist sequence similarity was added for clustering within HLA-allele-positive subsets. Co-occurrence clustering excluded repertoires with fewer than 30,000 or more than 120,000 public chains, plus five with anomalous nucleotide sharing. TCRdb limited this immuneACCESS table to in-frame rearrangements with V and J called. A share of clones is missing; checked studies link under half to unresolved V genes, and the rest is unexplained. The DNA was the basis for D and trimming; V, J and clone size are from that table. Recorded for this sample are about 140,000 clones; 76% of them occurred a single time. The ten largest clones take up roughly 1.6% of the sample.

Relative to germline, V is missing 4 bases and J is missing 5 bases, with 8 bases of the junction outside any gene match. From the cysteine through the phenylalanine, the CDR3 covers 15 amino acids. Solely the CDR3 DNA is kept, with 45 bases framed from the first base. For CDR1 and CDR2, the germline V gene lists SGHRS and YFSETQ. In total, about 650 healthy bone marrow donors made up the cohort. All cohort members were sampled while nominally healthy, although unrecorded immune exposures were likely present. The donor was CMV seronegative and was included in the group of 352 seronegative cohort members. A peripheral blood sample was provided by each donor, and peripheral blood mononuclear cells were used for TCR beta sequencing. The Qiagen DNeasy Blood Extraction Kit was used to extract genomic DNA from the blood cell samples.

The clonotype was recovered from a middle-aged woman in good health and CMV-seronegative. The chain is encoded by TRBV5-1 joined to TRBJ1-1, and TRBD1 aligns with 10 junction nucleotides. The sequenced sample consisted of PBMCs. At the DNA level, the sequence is TGCGCCAGCAGCCCACGACAGGGGGCTGGGACTGAAGCTTTCTTT. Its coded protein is CASSPRQGAGTEAFF.